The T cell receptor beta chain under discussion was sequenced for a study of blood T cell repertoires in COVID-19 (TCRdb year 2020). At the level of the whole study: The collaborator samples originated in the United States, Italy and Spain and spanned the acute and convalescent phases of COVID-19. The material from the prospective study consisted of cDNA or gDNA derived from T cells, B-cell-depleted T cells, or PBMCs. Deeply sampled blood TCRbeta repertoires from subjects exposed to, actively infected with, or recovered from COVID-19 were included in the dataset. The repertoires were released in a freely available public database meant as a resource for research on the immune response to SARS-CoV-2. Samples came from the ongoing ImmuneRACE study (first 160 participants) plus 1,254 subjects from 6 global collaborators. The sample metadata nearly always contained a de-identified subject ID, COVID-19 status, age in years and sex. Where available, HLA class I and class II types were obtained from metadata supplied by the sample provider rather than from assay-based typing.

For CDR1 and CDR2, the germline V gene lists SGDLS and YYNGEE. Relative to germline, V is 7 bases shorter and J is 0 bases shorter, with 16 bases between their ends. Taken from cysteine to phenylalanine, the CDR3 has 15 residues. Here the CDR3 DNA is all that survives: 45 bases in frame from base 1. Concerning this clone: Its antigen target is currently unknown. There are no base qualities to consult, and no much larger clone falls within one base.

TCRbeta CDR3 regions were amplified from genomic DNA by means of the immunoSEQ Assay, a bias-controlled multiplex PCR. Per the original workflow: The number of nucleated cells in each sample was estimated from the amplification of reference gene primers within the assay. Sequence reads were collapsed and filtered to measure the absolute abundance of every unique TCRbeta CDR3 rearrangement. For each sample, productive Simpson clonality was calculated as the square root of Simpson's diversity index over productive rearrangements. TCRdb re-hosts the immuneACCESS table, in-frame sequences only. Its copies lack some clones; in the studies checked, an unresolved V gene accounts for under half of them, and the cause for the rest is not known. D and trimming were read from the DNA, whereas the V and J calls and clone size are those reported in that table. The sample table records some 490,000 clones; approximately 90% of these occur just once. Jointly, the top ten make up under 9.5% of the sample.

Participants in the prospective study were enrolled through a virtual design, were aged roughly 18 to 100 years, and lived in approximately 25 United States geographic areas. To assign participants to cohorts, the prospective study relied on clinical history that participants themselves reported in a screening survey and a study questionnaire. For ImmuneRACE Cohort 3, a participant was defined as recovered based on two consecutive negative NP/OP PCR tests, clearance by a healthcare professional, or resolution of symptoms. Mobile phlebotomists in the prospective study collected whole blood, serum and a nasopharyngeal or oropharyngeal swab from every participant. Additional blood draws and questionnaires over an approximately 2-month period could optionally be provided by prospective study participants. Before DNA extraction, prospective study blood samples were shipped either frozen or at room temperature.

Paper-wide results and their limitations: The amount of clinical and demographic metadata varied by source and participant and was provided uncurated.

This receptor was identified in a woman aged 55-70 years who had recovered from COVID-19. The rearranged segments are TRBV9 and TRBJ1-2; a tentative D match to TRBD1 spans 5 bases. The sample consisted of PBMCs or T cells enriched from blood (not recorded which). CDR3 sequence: CASSREGPTNYGYTF. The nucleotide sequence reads TGTGCCAGCTCTCGGGAGGGGCCTACTAACTATGGCTACACCTTC.